This T cell receptor (beta chain) was recovered during a study of response to subunit inactivated influenza vaccine. Whole-study results and caveats: Few additional T cells are recruited per seasonal influenza vaccination, authors suggested.

TCRdb re-analysed the RT-PCR reads in MiXCR, keeping a single row per CDR3 protein. The sample shows under 750,000 distinct CDR3 sequences, about an eighth of them seen only once. In this sample, this clonotype turned up a few times. The antigen is unknown. The receptor was derived from a man in his forties or fifties who received an inactivated influenza vaccine. The input for sequencing was PBMCs from blood, taken on the day of vaccination.

The CDR3 region is CASSYIWGGAGNTIYF. The CDR3 DNA sequence: TGTGCCAGCAGTTACATTTGGGGGGGGGCTGGAAACACCATATATTTT. The chain employs TRBV28 and TRBJ1-3; D is perhaps TRBD1 (5 bases). Germline loops: CDR1 MDHEN, CDR2 SYDVKM. This CDR3 has 16 amino acids. V was clipped by 4 bases and J by 2 bases, with 15 bases between them. The complete variable domain, with remaining parts taken from reference TRBV28 and TRBJ1-3, reads DVKVTQSSRYLVKRTGEKVFLECVQDMDHENMFWYRQDPGLGLRLIYFSYDVKMKEKGDIPEGYSVSREKKERFSLILESASTNQTSMYLCASSYIWGGAGNTIYFGEGSWLTVV.